This entry describes one TCR beta chain. This entry belongs to a study of OX40 agonist ivuxolimab in advanced cancers. Study in general: Patients were roughly 81% male with ages about 20 to 79, mean about 65. Partial responses were observed in three patients, of whom one had hepatocellular carcinoma and two had cutaneous melanoma.

Clones were sequenced by immunoSEQ multiplex PCR, and TCRdb holds only the in-frame ones, with some missing. In the table there are 40,000 to 45,000 clones, about 88% of which are singletons. Autoimmune disease history or systemic immunosuppression barred patients. Germline trimming cut 4 bases from V and 12 bases from J; bases unmatched to any gene: 3. Germline V gene data show CDR1 as KGHSH and CDR2 as LQKENI. CDR3 length equals 11 residues. The clonotype originates from an adult with an advanced solid tumor such as melanoma, head and neck, liver or kidney cancer. The sample was CD4+ or CD8+ T cells sorted from blood, taken in a trial of the OX40 agonist ivuxolimab. The chain combines TRBV18 with TRBJ2-4; TRBD1 matches at 7 bases. CDR3 protein: CASSRTGDQYF. CDR3 in DNA: TGTGCCAGCTCACGGACAGGAGATCAGTACTTC.